This T cell receptor beta chain was recorded in a study of T-cell memory formation after mild COVID-19. MiXCR, run by TCRdb on the 5' RACE reads, gives a single entry per CDR3 protein. The table lists about 180,000 distinct CDR3 sequences, approximately 17% of them singletons. This clonotype was seen only once. The germline V gene has CDR1 MNHEY and CDR2 SVGAGI. V gave up 10 bases and J gave up 10 bases, with 11 bases separating them. The CDR3 covers 11 residues. The V gene is TRBV6-5, the J gene TRBJ1-6; no clear D. Input material: PBMCs or a T cell subset sorted from them (not recorded which). The receptor was isolated from a man aged 18 to 35 who had mild COVID-19 (a few samples of this study predate the infection). Cell type and time point are not known. The CDR3 loop is CATGRGSPLHF. The CDR3 region has the DNA TGTGCCACTGGGCGGGGATCACCCCTCCACTTT.